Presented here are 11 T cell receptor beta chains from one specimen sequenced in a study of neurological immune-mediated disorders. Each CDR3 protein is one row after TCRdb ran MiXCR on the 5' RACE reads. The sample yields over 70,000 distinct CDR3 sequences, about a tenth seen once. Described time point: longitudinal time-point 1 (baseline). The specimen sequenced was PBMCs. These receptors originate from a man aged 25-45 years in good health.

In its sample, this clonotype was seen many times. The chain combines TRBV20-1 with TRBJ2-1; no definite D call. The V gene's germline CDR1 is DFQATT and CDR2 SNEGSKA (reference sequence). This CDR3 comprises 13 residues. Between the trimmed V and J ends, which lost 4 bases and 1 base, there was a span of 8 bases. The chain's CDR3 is CSANSGSYNEQFF. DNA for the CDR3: TGCAGTGCTAACAGTGGGTCCTACAATGAGCAGTTCTTC.

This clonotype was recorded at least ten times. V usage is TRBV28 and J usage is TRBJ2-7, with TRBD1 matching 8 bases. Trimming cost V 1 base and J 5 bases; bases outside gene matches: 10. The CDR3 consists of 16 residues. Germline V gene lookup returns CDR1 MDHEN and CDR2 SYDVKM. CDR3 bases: TGTGCCAGCAGTTTATCTTCGGGCAGGGGGCAGGACGAGCAGTACTTC. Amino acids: CASSLSSGRGQDEQYF.

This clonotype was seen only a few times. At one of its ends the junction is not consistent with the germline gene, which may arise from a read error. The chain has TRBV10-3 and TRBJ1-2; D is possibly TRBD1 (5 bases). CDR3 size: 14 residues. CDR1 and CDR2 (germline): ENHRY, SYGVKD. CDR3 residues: CAIRESGILNGYTF. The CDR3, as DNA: TGTGCCATCAGGGAGTCAGGGATCTTGAATGGCTACACCTTC.

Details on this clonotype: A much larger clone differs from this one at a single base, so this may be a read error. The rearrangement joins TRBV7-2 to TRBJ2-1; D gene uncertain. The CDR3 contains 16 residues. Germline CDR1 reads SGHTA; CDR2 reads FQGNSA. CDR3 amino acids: CASSLGGGNSYNEQLF. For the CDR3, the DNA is TGTGCCAGCAGCTTAGGAGGTGGGAACTCCTACAATGAGCAGTTATTC.

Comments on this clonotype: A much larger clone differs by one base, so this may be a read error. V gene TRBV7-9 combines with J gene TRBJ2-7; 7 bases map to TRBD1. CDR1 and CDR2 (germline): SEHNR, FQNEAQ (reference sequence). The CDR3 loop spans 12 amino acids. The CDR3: CANSFYRGEQYF. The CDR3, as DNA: TGTGCCAACAGCTTTTACAGGGGCGAGCAGTACTTC.

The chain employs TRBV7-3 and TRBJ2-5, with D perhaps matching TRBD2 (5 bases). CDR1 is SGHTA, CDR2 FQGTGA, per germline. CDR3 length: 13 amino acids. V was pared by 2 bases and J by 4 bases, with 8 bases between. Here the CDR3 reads CASSLRERETQYF. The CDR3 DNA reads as TGTGCCAGCAGCTTACGGGAACGAGAGACCCAGTACTTC.

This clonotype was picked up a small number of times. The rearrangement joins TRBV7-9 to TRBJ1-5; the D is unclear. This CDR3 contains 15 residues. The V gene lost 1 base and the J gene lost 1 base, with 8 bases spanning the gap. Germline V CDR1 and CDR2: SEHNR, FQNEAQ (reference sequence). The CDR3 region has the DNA TGTGCCAGCAGCTTAGAGGCAGGAAGCAATCAGCCCCAGCATTTT. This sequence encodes CASSLEAGSNQPQHF.

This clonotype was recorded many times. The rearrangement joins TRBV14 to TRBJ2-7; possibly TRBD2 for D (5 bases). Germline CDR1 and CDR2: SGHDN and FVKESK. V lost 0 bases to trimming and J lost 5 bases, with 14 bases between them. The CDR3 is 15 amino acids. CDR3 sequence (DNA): TGTGCCAGCAGCCAAGAAAACGCCGGGATCGACGAGCAGTACTTC. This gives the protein CASSQENAGIDEQYF. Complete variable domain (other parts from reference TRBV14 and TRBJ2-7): EAGVTQFPSHSVIEKGQTVTLRCDPISGHDNLYWYRRVMGKEIKFLLHFVKESKQDESGMPNNRFLAERTGGTYSTLKVQPAELEDSGVYFCASSQENAGIDEQYFGPGTRLTVT.

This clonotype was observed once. The CDR3 loop reads CASSSGHPLAKNIQYF. CDR3 nucleotide sequence: TGCGCCAGCAGCTCAGGACATCCGCTAGCCAAAAACATTCAGTACTTC. The chain employs TRBV5-1 and TRBJ2-4; the D gene is possibly TRBD1 (5 bases). V was cut by 3 bases and J by 0 bases, with 13 bases left in between. CDR3 size: 16 residues. Germline V lookup: CDR1 SGHRS, CDR2 YFSETQ.

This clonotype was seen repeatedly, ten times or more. The CDR3 loop is CASSLTPTQNNYGYTF. The DNA of the CDR3 is TGTGCCAGCAGCTTAACCCCTACTCAAAACAACTATGGCTACACCTTC. The chain links TRBV7-9 to TRBJ1-2; D ambiguous. The V end lost 2 bases, the J end lost 2 bases, and 15 bases lay between the germline ends. This CDR3 spans 16 amino acids. Germline V gene data show CDR1 as SEHNR and CDR2 as FQNEAQ (reference sequence). Supplemented by reference TRBV7-9 and TRBJ1-2, the full variable domain reads DTGVSQNPRHKITKRGQNVTFRCDPISEHNRLYWYRQTLGQGPEFLTYFQNEAQLEKSRLLSDRFSAERPKGSFSTLEIQRTEQGDSAMYLCASSLTPTQNNYGYTFGSGTRLTVV.

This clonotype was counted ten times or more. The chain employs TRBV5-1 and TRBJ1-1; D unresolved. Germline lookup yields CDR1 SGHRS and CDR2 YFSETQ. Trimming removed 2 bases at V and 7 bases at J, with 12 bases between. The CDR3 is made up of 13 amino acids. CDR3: CASSFGQIDEAFF. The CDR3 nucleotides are TGCGCCAGCAGCTTCGGGCAGATCGATGAAGCTTTCTTT.